This entry concerns a single TCR beta chain. Its antigen specificity is not known. Nothing much larger sits one base from this clone, and base qualities are not available. The trim is 0 bases for V and 7 bases for J, with a gap of 18 bases between the germline ends. According to the germline V gene, CDR1 reads LGHNA and CDR2 reads YNFKEQ. Reading from cysteine to phenylalanine, the CDR3 counts 16 amino acids. The DNA shown is the 48-base CDR3, in frame from base 1. These data come from a study of blood T cell repertoires in COVID-19 (dated by TCRdb to the early 2020s). With regard to the full study: Collaborator samples came from the United States, Italy and Spain and covered acute and convalescent phases of COVID-19. The sample metadata nearly always contained a de-identified subject ID, COVID-19 status, age in years and sex. The material from the prospective study consisted of cDNA or gDNA derived from T cells, B-cell-depleted T cells, or PBMCs. The repertoires were released in a freely available public database meant as a resource for research on the immune response to SARS-CoV-2. Where available, HLA class I and class II types were taken from metadata supplied by the sample provider and were not determined by assay-based typing. The dataset comprised deeply sampled blood TCRbeta repertoires from subjects exposed to, actively infected with, or recovered from COVID-19. The samples were drawn from two sources: the first 160 participants of the ongoing ImmuneRACE study, and about 1,300 subjects contributed by 6 global collaborators.

General findings and caveats noted by the study authors: Clinical and demographic metadata were provided uncurated, with the amount varying by source and participant.

TCRbeta CDR3 regions were amplified from genomic DNA by means of the immunoSEQ Assay, a bias-controlled multiplex PCR. The paper's processing steps were these. The number of nucleated cells in each sample was estimated from the amplification of reference gene primers within the assay. Sequence reads were collapsed and filtered to measure the absolute abundance of every unique TCRbeta CDR3 rearrangement. For each sample, productive Simpson clonality was calculated as the square root of Simpson's diversity index over productive rearrangements. TCRdb retrieved this table from immuneACCESS and kept in-frame rearrangements only. Not all clones are present; in checked studies, unresolved V genes account for under half, and no reason is known for the remainder. D and trimming come from the DNA, and the V and J calls and clone size come from that table. The sample data list more than 200,000 clones, and approximately 86% of these were observed just once. The top ten clones comprise over 1.5% of the sample.

The collaborating institutions used their own protocols to collect whole blood in K2EDTA tubes. For TCRbeta analysis, collaborators shipped samples as frozen whole blood, isolated PBMCs, or DNA extracted from either of those sample types. This sequence was found in a man aged 25-45 years with active or convalescent COVID-19. The material sequenced was peripheral blood. The chain joins TRBV4-2 to TRBJ1-2; the D segment cannot be called with confidence. The CDR3 reads CASSQDDTSSSAGYTF. The DNA sequence follows: TGTGCCAGCAGCCAAGATGACACTTCCTCGAGTGCTGGCTACACCTTC.